The 10 T cell receptor beta chains in this list originate from one sample, sequenced in a study of T-cell reconstitution after alpha-beta-depleted transplantation in children. Unique molecular identifiers were built into the TCRbeta library. TCRdb independently ran MiXCR on the PCR reads; one entry per CDR3 protein. The sample yields about half a million distinct CDR3 sequences, under 15% seen once. The specimen was PBMCs from the stem cell graft donor, collected from the stem cell graft. The receptors shown here come from a human donor who donated a stem cell graft to a child with combined immunodeficiency.

The rearrangement links TRBV9 to TRBJ2-7, with 10 bases that match TRBD2. This CDR3 has 15 amino acids. Germline CDR1 reads SGDLS; CDR2 reads YYNGEE. The J segment lost 6 bases and the V segment lost 0 bases, leaving 6 bases of the junction unmatched. CDR3 sequence: CASSVDSSGGLEQYF. In DNA, the CDR3 is TGTGCCAGCAGCGTAGATTCTAGCGGGGGCCTCGAGCAGTACTTC.

The genes are TRBV2 and TRBJ1-5, with D unclear. Germline CDR1 SNHLY, CDR2 FYNNEI. V was clipped by 2 bases and J by 7 bases, with 15 bases between them. The CDR3 is made up of 15 amino acids. The CDR3 coding sequence is TGTGCCAGCAGTGAATCTGGGGTATGGGAACAGCCCCAGCATTTT. Translated: CASSESGVWEQPQHF.

This clonotype was detected ten times or more. The chain links TRBV29-1 to TRBJ2-1; TRBD2 agrees at 11 bases. The V and J ends lost 2 bases and 5 bases, in that order; junction bases with no gene match: 5. The V gene's germline CDR1 is SQVTM and CDR2 ANQGSEA. This CDR3 is 15 amino acids long. CDR3 bases: TGCAGCGTTGAATGGGGACTAGCGGCCGACAATGAGCAGTTCTTC. This gives the protein CSVEWGLAADNEQFF.

V is TRBV11-3 and J is TRBJ2-1; 7 bases line up with TRBD1. CDR3 size: 13 residues. Germline CDR1 is SGHNT and CDR2 is YENEEA. V dropped 8 bases and J dropped 6; count of bases not matched to a gene: 7. CDR3 sequence reads: CASAYTGANEQFF. The CDR3 DNA reads TGTGCCAGCGCCTATACAGGGGCCAATGAGCAGTTCTTC.

The CDR3 bases are TGTGCCAGCAGTTTTTTCTGGACCGGGGAGCTGTTTTTT. Amino acids: CASSFFWTGELFF. This chain links TRBV12-3 or TRBV12-4 with TRBJ2-2; D gene ambiguous. This CDR3 is 13 amino acids long. The ends were cut back, 3 bases at V and 5 bases at J, with 7 bases in the middle.

This clonotype was counted only a few times. The chain carries TRBV27 and TRBJ2-7; D may match TRBD1 or TRBD2 (5 bases each). Germline CDR1 reads MNHEY; CDR2 reads SMNVEV (reference sequence). The CDR3 spans 15 residues. V lost 7 bases and J 2 bases, leaving 18 bases between the germline ends. CDR3 sequence (DNA): TGTGCCAGCACCCAACGAGGGGCACGGACCTACGAGCAGTACTTC. This encodes CASTQRGARTYEQYF.

In this sample, this clonotype turned up a few times. The V call is TRBV20-1, the J call TRBJ1-4; 7 bases align to TRBD1. CDR3 length: 14 residues. The germline gives CDR1 DFQATT, CDR2 SNEGSKA (reference sequence). J gave up 3 bases and V 1 base, and 2 bases lay outside the gene matches. The CDR3 nucleotides are TGCAGTGCTAGAGCGGGACAGCCTAATGAAAAACTGTTTTTT. Translating gives CSARAGQPNEKLFF.

The rearrangement links TRBV5-1 to TRBJ1-1; 8 bases are shared with TRBD1. The CDR3 extends over 15 amino acids. V dropped 2 bases and J dropped 3; count of bases not matched to a gene: 6. Germline CDR1 and CDR2: SGHRS and YFSETQ. DNA for the CDR3: TGCGCCAGCAGCTTCCAGGGGGCCGGGGACACTGAAGCTTTCTTT. Protein sequence: CASSFQGAGDTEAFF.

This clonotype has ten or more counts. The chain has TRBV27 and TRBJ2-7; possibly TRBD1 for D (6 bases). Trimming removed 5 bases from V and 6 bases from J, with 17 bases in between. The CDR3 is 14 amino acids. Germline-derived CDR1 and CDR2 are MNHEY and SMNVEV (reference sequence). CDR3 in amino acids: CASSLVGTHREQYF. The CDR3 DNA sequence: TGTGCCAGCAGTCTAGTCGGGACACACCGCGAGCAGTACTTC.

This clonotype appeared a few times. V is TRBV20-1 and J is TRBJ1-1; D ambiguous. Per germline, CDR1 DFQATT and CDR2 SNEGSKA (reference sequence). V shed 6 bases and J shed 2 bases, with 13 bases lying between them. This CDR3 region has 13 residues. This chain's CDR3 is CSAEGQINTEAFF. The CDR3 bases are TGCAGTGCAGAGGGCCAGATTAACACTGAAGCTTTCTTT.